Below, one T cell receptor beta chain is given with its context. The trim removed 5 bases at V and 5 bases at J, leaving 5 bases unmatched. CDR1 is MDHEN and CDR2 is SYDVKM in the germline V gene. There are 14 residues in the CDR3. The data were obtained in a study of blood T cell repertoires in COVID-19. On the study more broadly: Samples representing acute and convalescent COVID-19 were sourced from the United States, Italy and Spain.

TCRdb's copy holds only in-frame clones and misses some; the assay was immunoSEQ multiplex PCR. The sample has 130,000 to 150,000 clones; more than 75% are singletons. Sequencing was performed on peripheral blood. The receptor's source is a woman aged 65 to 85 with COVID-19, enrolled during active disease. The chain carries TRBV28 and TRBJ1-4; 7 nucleotides line up with TRBD1. The CDR3: CASSPRGRNEKLFF. CDR3 nucleotide sequence: TGTGCCAGCAGTCCGAGGGGGCGCAATGAAAAACTGTTTTTT.